A single TCR beta chain is shown here with its context. With random hexamers, reverse transcription was performed on roughly 0.45 to 1 ug of RNA. TCR beta CDR3 was amplified by immunoSEQ covering 54 Vbeta and 13 Jbeta. One entry per CDR3 protein results from TCRdb running MiXCR on the immunoSEQ multiplex PCR reads. The data show 110,000 to 150,000 distinct CDR3 sequences, nearly 97% seen once. This entry is derived from a study of CD8 T cells in Susac syndrome. CDR1 and CDR2 from the germline V gene are LGHDT and YNNKEL (reference sequence). There are 13 residues in the CDR3. With 0 bases removed from V and 5 bases from J, the gap between germline ends came to 7 bases.

The J gene is TRBJ2-5, the V gene TRBV3-1, with D possibly TRBD1 on 5 matching bases. This TCR derives from a human donor with Susac syndrome. Sequencing used CD4+ T cells from PBMCs. CDR3 nucleotide sequence: TGTGCCAGCAGCCAAGACAGGGCGGAGACCCAGTACTTC. It translates to CASSQDRAETQYF.